The present T cell receptor beta chain was sequenced within a study of blood T cell repertoires in COVID-19. Study-wide context: COVID-19 samples from acute and convalescent phases originated in the United States, Italy and Spain.

This CDR3 has 15 residues. CDR1 is KGHDR, CDR2 SFDVKD, per germline. Trimming removed 3 bases at V and 4 bases at J, with 11 bases between. Original methodology: Counts of nucleated cells, estimated from reference gene primer amplification, were obtained. TCRdb's copy holds only in-frame clones and misses some; the assay was immunoSEQ multiplex PCR. The V and J calls and clone size come from that table; D and trimming were worked out from the DNA. The sample includes about 190,000 clones, under 90% of them seen just once. This TCR derives from a man aged 60 to 69 with acute or convalescent COVID-19. Sequenced: peripheral blood. The chain links TRBV24-1 to TRBJ2-2; tentative D call: TRBD2 (6 bases). The DNA of the CDR3 is TGTGCCACCAGTGATGGAGGGGATAGCACCGGGGAGCTGTTTTTT. It is translated as CATSDGGDSTGELFF.